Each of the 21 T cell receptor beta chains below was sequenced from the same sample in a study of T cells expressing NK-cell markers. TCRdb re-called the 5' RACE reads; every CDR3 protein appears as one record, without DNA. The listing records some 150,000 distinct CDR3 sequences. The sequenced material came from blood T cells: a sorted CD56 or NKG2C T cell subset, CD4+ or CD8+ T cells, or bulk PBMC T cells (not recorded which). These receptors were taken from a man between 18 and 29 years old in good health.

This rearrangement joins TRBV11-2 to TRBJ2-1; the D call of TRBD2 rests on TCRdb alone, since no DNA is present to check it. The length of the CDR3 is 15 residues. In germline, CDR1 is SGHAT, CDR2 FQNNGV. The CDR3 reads CASSLQAGTYNEQFF.

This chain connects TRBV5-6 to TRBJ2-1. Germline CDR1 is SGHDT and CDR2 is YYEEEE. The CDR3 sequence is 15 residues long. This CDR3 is CASSTTENSYNEQFF. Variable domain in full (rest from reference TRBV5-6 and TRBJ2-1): DAGVTQSPTHLIKTRGQQVTLRCSPKSGHDTVSWYQQALGQGPQFIFQYYEEEERQRGNFPDRFSGHQFPNYSSELNVNALLLGDSALYLCASSTTENSYNEQFFGPGTRLTVL.

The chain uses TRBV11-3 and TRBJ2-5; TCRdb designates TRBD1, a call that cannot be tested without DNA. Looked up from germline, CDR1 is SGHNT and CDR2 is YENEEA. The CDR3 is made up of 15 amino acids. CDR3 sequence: CASSLRDRVQETQYF.

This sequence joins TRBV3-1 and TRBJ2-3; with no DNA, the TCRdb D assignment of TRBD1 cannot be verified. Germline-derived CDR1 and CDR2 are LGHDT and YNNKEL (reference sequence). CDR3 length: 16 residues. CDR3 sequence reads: CASSPGQGALTDTQYF.

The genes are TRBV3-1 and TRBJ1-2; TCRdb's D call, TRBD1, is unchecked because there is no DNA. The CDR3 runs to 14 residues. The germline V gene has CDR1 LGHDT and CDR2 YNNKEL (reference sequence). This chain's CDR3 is CASSPPGTGSDYTF.

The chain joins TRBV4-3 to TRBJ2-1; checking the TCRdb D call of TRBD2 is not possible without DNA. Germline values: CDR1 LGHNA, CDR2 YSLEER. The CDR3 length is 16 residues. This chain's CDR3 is CASSQHSGNPLDEQFF.

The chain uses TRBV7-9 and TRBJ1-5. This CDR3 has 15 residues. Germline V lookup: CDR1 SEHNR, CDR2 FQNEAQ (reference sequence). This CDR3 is CASSLASGSDQPQHF. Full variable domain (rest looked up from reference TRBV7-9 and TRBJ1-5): DTGVSQNPRHKITKRGQNVTFRCDPISEHNRLYWYRQTLGQGPEFLTYFQNEAQLEKSRLLSDRFSAERPKGSFSTLEIQRTEQGDSAMYLCASSLASGSDQPQHFGDGTRLSIL.

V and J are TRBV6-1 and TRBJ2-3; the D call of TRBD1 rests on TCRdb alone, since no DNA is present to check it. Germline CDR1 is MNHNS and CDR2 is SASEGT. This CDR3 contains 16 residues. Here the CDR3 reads CASSPLGRPDTDTQYF.

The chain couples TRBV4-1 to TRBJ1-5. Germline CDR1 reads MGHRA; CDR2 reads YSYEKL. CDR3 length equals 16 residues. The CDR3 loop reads CASSQERVWSNQPQHF.

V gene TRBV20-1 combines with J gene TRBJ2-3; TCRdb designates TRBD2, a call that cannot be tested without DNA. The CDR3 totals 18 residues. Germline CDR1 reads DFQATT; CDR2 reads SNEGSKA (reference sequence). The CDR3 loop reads CSARDGGLAGHPRDTQYF.

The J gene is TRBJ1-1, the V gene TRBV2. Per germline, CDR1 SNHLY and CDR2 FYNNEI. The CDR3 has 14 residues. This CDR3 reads CASFGTRTNTEAFF.

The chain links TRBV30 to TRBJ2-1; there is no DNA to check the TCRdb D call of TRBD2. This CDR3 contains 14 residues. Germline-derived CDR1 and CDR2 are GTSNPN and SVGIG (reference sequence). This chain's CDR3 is CAWSTSGTILRQFF.

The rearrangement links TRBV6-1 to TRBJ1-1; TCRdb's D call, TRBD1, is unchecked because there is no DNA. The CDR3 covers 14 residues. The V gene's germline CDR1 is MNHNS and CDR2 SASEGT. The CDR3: CASQQGGVGTEAFF.

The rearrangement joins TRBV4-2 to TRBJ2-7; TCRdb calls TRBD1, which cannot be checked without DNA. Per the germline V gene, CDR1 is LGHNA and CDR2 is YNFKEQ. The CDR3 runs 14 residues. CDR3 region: CASSRGTDGYEQYF.

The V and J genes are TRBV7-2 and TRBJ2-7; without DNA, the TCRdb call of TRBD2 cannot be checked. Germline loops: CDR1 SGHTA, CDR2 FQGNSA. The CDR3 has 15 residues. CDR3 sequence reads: CASSPGTSRRYEQYF.

Here the CDR3 reads CASSSWLAGDFRELFF. The rearrangement joins TRBV5-1 to TRBJ2-2; TCRdb calls TRBD2, which cannot be checked without DNA. This CDR3 is 16 amino acids long. Germline V gives CDR1 SGHRS, CDR2 YFSETQ.

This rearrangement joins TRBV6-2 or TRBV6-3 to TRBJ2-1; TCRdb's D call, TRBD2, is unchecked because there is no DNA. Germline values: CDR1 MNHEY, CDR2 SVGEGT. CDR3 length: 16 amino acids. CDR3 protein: CASSYVAGISYNEQFF.

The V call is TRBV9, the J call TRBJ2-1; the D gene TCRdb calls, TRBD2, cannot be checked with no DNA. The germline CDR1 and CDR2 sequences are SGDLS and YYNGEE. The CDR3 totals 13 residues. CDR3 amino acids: CASSVGGSNEQFF.

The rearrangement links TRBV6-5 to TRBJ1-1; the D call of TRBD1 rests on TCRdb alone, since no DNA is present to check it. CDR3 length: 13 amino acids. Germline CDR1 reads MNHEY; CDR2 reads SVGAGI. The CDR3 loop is CASSHRPNTEAFF.

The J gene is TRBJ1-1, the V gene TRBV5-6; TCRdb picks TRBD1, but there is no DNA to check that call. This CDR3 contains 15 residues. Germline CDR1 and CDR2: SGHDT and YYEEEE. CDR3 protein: CASSLSYRADTEAFF.

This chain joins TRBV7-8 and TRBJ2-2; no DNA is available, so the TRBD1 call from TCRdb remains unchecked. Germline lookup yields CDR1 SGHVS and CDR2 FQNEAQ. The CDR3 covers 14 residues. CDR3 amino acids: CASSNRGAPGELFF.